The 32 T cell receptor beta chains presented below share a single source sample, sequenced in a study of beta chain features in type 1 diabetes. Investigators reverse transcribed all isolated RNA, so they sequenced expressed TCRB transcripts. Clones were sequenced by immunoSEQ multiplex PCR, and TCRdb holds only the in-frame ones, with some missing. The data show 680,000 or so clones, about a sixth seen once. The sample was naive CD4+ T cells from blood. The receptors were sampled from a young man in good health.

This clone was seen more than once but under ten times. The rearrangement joins TRBV30 to TRBJ1-1; possibly TRBD1 for D (5 bases). Germline loops: CDR1 GTSNPN, CDR2 SVGIG (reference sequence). Trimming stripped 3 bases from V and 11 bases from J, with 13 bases between. The CDR3 length is 11 residues. The DNA for the CDR3 is TGTGCCTGGAGACGGGCAGGGCATGCTTTCTTT. Translating it yields CAWRRAGHAFF.

The chain joins TRBV18 to TRBJ2-5; a possible D gene is TRBD1 (6 bases). Germline CDR1 is KGHSH and CDR2 is LQKENI. With 2 bases removed from V and 5 bases from J, the gap between germline ends came to 33 bases. This CDR3 region has 21 residues. CDR3 nucleotide sequence: TGTGCCAGCTCACCAATCCGACGACGTAACAATCCGGACAGCGACGAGGAGACCCAGTACTTC. It translates to CASSPIRRRNNPDSDEETQYF.

The chain couples TRBV7-3 to TRBJ2-1, with TRBD2 matching over 12 bases. The CDR3 runs to 15 residues. Germline V gives CDR1 SGHTA, CDR2 FQGTGA. The J segment lost 6 bases and the V segment lost 5 bases, leaving 5 bases of the junction unmatched. CDR3 in amino acids: CASSETSGGSNEQFF. The CDR3 DNA follows: TGTGCCAGCAGCGAGACTAGCGGGGGCTCCAATGAGCAGTTCTTC.

This clone was seen only a few times. The rearrangement uses TRBV11-1 and TRBJ2-3; D is tentatively TRBD1 or TRBD2 (5 bases each). Germline lookup yields CDR1 SGHAT and CDR2 FQDESV (reference sequence). This CDR3 comprises 15 residues. Trimming cost V 4 bases and J 6 bases, with 17 bases left between them. In DNA form, the CDR3 reads TGTGCCAGCAGCTCAGAACCGGGGCGGTTCGATACGCAGTATTTT. It specifies CASSSEPGRFDTQYF.

The genes are TRBV7-9 and TRBJ1-1; the match to TRBD1 covers 9 bases. This CDR3 contains 17 residues. The germline V gene encodes CDR1 SEHNR and CDR2 FQNEAQ (reference sequence). With 0 bases clipped from V and 0 bases from J, the junction kept 5 bases outside the gene matches. CDR3 DNA sequence: TGTGCCAGCAGCTTAGCCAGGGGGACAGGGATGAACACTGAAGCTTTCTTT. Translation gives CASSLARGTGMNTEAFF.

The rearrangement joins TRBV4-2 to TRBJ2-7, with 9 bases lining up with TRBD2. This CDR3 comprises 15 residues. In germline, CDR1 is LGHNA, CDR2 YNFKEQ. The junction had 9 bases not matched to a gene; V was cut back by 0 bases and J by 9 bases. The CDR3 here is CASSQDGLAPLLQYF. CDR3 DNA sequence: TGTGCCAGCAGCCAAGATGGACTAGCGCCGCTTCTGCAGTACTTC.

This clone occurred a few times. Relative to the germline gene, one junction end is altered; a read error may explain this. The V call is TRBV29-1, the J call TRBJ2-1; D possibly matches TRBD1 or TRBD2 (5 bases each). CDR1 and CDR2 (germline): SQVTM, ANQGSEA. The CDR3 loop spans 14 amino acids. In nucleotides, the CDR3 is TGCAGCGTTGAGAGGGACCCCTCCAACAATGAGCAGTTCTTC. It is translated as CSVERDPSNNEQFF.

V and J are TRBV5-1 and TRBJ1-2; a possible D gene is TRBD1 (5 bases). Trimming pared 4 bases from V and 8 bases from J, leaving 21 bases between. CDR1 is SGHRS, CDR2 YFSETQ, per germline. The CDR3 has 15 amino acids. For the CDR3, the DNA is TGCGCCAGCAGCCTCAAGGGGCAGATCGGGGTAGGCTACACCTTC. Its translation is CASSLKGQIGVGYTF.

This clone was observed a handful of times. The genes are TRBV28 and TRBJ1-5, with 7 bases lining up with TRBD1. The CDR3 consists of 16 residues. J was trimmed by 4 bases and V by 6 bases; bases with no gene match: 12. From germline, CDR1 is MDHEN and CDR2 SYDVKM. DNA for the CDR3: TGTGCCAGCAGGCCAGGCGGGGGACAGAAGAATCAGCCCCAGCATTTT. It translates to CASRPGGGQKNQPQHF.

This clone was seen only a few times. The chain couples TRBV23-1 to TRBJ2-7; D tentatively fits TRBD1 or TRBD2 (5 bases each). TRBV23-1 is noted as an ORF with a role that remains uncertain. There are 16 residues in the CDR3. V was clipped by 7 bases and J by 5 bases, with 24 bases between them. CDR3 loop: CASNTKRSRGENEQYF. The CDR3 bases are TGCGCCAGCAACACCAAACGGAGTAGGGGAGAGAACGAGCAGTACTTC.

This clone was recorded a few times. V gene TRBV14 combines with J gene TRBJ2-2; 7 bases map to TRBD1. J lost 6 bases, V lost 4 bases, and 11 bases had no gene match. Germline loops: CDR1 SGHDN, CDR2 FVKESK. This CDR3 comprises 16 residues. CDR3 loop: CASSPLSIQGPGELFF. The CDR3, as DNA: TGTGCCAGCAGCCCCCTTTCTATACAGGGGCCCGGGGAGCTGTTTTTT.

The CDR3 bases are TGTGCCTGGAGTCGAACAGGGGGAGGCACTGAAGCTTTCTTT. Its protein is CAWSRTGGGTEAFF. This chain connects TRBV30 to TRBJ1-1; 8 nucleotides match TRBD1. Germline CDR1 GTSNPN, CDR2 SVGIG (reference sequence). This CDR3 has 14 amino acids. With 2 bases clipped from V and 4 bases from J, the junction kept 6 bases outside the gene matches.

V is TRBV18 and J is TRBJ1-2; 8 positions agree with TRBD1. The CDR3 spans 14 residues. The ends lost 3 bases at V and 6 bases at J; junction bases unmatched: 6. Germline-derived CDR1 and CDR2 are KGHSH and LQKENI. DNA of the CDR3: TGTGCCAGCTCACCCTGGCAGGGGGCAGATGGCTACACCTTC. As protein: CASSPWQGADGYTF.

J is TRBJ1-1 and V is TRBV29-1; D unclear. The ends were cut back, 3 bases at V and 11 bases at J, with 4 bases in the middle. The CDR3 spans 8 residues. Germline V gene data show CDR1 as SQVTM and CDR2 as ANQGSEA. CDR3 nucleotides: TGCAGCGTTGATTTGGCTTTCTTT. It specifies CSVDLAFF.

The sample holds a few counts of this clone. V is TRBV29-1 and J is TRBJ2-1, with 7 bases that match TRBD1. CDR3 length: 11 amino acids. V was pared by 8 bases and J by 6 bases, with 4 bases of the junction left unmatched. Germline values: CDR1 SQVTM, CDR2 ANQGSEA. CDR3 sequence: CSTNRGNEQFF. In nucleotides, the CDR3 is TGCAGCACCAACAGGGGCAATGAGCAGTTCTTC.

This clone has a handful of counts. This chain uses TRBV9 with TRBJ2-1; a possible D gene is TRBD2 (6 bases). Trimming took off 0 bases at V and 5 bases at J, with 21 bases between the two ends. The CDR3 sequence is 18 residues long. Germline assignment: CDR1 SGDLS and CDR2 YYNGEE. The CDR3, as DNA: TGTGCCAGCAGCGTAGTTGGGGGGTCGCCCTTCAGGGACAATGAGCAGTTCTTC. Its translation is CASSVVGGSPFRDNEQFF.

J is TRBJ2-7 and V is TRBV7-9; D remains unclear. CDR1 is SEHNR, CDR2 FQNEAQ, per germline (reference sequence). The CDR3 is made up of 12 amino acids. Trimming removed 7 bases at V and 0 bases at J, with 7 bases between. The CDR3 coding sequence is TGTGCCAGCACAGAAAACTCCTACGAGCAGTACTTC. Translated: CASTENSYEQYF.

The chain has TRBV7-2 and TRBJ2-6; D is ambiguous. The length of the CDR3 is 15 residues. Germline CDR1 reads SGHTA; CDR2 reads FQGNSA. Trimming pared 2 bases from V and 0 bases from J, leaving 5 bases between. As DNA, the CDR3 is TGTGCCAGCAGCTTAATGTCCTCTGGGGCCAACGTCCTGACTTTC. Residues: CASSLMSSGANVLTF. Full variable domain (remainder filled in from reference TRBV7-2 and TRBJ2-6): GAGVSQSPSNKVTEKGKDVELRCDPISGHTALYWYRQSLGQGLEFLIYFQGNSAPDKSGLPSDRFSAERTGGSVSTLTIQRTQQEDSAVYLCASSLMSSGANVLTFGAGSRLTVL.

This clone has a handful of counts. This chain links TRBV7-8 with TRBJ1-2; TRBD1 matches 11 bases. The CDR3 spans 17 residues. Germline V lookup: CDR1 SGHVS, CDR2 FQNEAQ. The V and J ends lost 5 bases and 2 bases, in that order; junction bases with no gene match: 10. The CDR3 is CASSLRTGGESNYGYTF. CDR3 coding DNA: TGTGCCAGCAGCCTAAGGACAGGGGGCGAATCAAACTATGGCTACACCTTC.

The V call is TRBV4-1, the J call TRBJ1-2; no clear D gene. Germline CDR1 is MGHRA and CDR2 is YSYEKL. V lost 4 bases and J 2 bases, leaving 14 bases between the germline ends. This CDR3 is built from 15 residues. In DNA, the CDR3 is TGCGCCAGCAGCCCCCCCTTAACCTGGAACTATGGCTACACCTTC. Its translation is CASSPPLTWNYGYTF.

CDR3 sequence: CASRSSPGQVNEQFF. The CDR3 nucleotides read TGCGCCAGCAGGTCTTCTCCGGGACAGGTGAATGAGCAGTTCTTC. The chain employs TRBV5-1 and TRBJ2-1; TRBD1 matches at 8 bases. The CDR3 consists of 15 residues. The J segment lost 7 bases and the V segment lost 5 bases, leaving 11 bases of the junction unmatched. CDR1 and CDR2 from the germline V gene are SGHRS and YFSETQ.

This clone occurred a few times. The V call is TRBV2, the J call TRBJ2-5, with a possible D match to TRBD1 (5 bases). The CDR3 length is 14 residues. V dropped 7 bases and J dropped 5 bases, with 17 bases sitting between them. Germline V gene data show CDR1 as SNHLY and CDR2 as FYNNEI. The CDR3 bases are TGTGCCAGCACCCCGAATCAGGACATGGAGACCCAGTACTTC. This translates into CASTPNQDMETQYF.

V usage is TRBV5-1 and J usage is TRBJ2-6; D uncertain. Trimming took 2 bases from V and 1 from J, leaving 7 bases between them. The CDR3 loop spans 15 amino acids. Per germline, CDR1 SGHRS and CDR2 YFSETQ. This chain's CDR3 is CASSLSRSGANVLTF. For the CDR3, the DNA is TGCGCCAGCAGCTTAAGTAGGTCTGGGGCCAACGTCCTGACTTTC. Variable domain in full (rest from reference TRBV5-1 and TRBJ2-6): KAGVTQTPRYLIKTRGQQVTLSCSPISGHRSVSWYQQTPGQGLQFLFEYFSETQRNKGNFPGRFSGRQFSNSRSEMNVSTLELGDSALYLCASSLSRSGANVLTFGAGSRLTVL.

The chain combines TRBV7-6 with TRBJ2-7; D not certain. Trimming took off 6 bases at V and 0 bases at J, with 12 bases between the two ends. The germline gives CDR1 SGHVS, CDR2 FNYEAQ. The CDR3 sequence is 14 residues long. The CDR3 reads CASRPGGGSYEQYF. For the CDR3, the DNA is TGTGCCAGCAGGCCGGGTGGCGGCTCCTACGAGCAGTACTTC.

The chain employs TRBV13 and TRBJ1-1; D gene uncertain. The CDR3 runs 16 residues. V shed 2 bases and J shed 0 bases, with 13 bases lying between them. Per germline, CDR1 PRHDT and CDR2 FYEKMQ (reference sequence). CDR3 sequence (DNA): TGTGCCAGCAGCTTAAGGCAGAAAGTGATGAACACTGAAGCTTTCTTT. Translated, it gives CASSLRQKVMNTEAFF.

The chain recombines TRBV28 with TRBJ2-4; tentatively, D is TRBD1 (6 bases). The CDR3 spans 15 residues. Germline V gives CDR1 MDHEN, CDR2 SYDVKM. The V end was cut by 5 bases, the J end by 4 bases, with 15 bases between. In DNA form, the CDR3 reads TGTGCCAGCAGTAAGGTGGGGGCCCCGAAAAACATTCAGTACTTC. This translates into CASSKVGAPKNIQYF.

This clone appeared a few times. The V and J genes are TRBV5-6 and TRBJ2-7; D may be TRBD2 (5 bases). V gave up 4 bases and J gave up 0 bases, with 17 bases separating them. This CDR3 comprises 16 residues. Germline lookup yields CDR1 SGHDT and CDR2 YYEEEE. CDR3 in amino acids: CASSVLGGSHSYEQYF. The CDR3 DNA is TGTGCCAGCAGCGTATTAGGCGGGTCCCACTCCTACGAGCAGTACTTC. The whole variable domain, filled in from reference TRBV5-6 and TRBJ2-7, reads DAGVTQSPTHLIKTRGQQVTLRCSPKSGHDTVSWYQQALGQGPQFIFQYYEEEERQRGNFPDRFSGHQFPNYSSELNVNALLLGDSALYLCASSVLGGSHSYEQYFGPGTRLTVT.

V is TRBV19 and J is TRBJ2-7; TRBD1 is a possible D gene (5 bases). Germline lookup yields CDR1 LNHDA and CDR2 SQIVND (reference sequence). The CDR3 is 16 amino acids. Deletions cut 5 bases from V and 3 bases from J, with 20 bases between. CDR3 in DNA: TGTGCCAGTAGTGTTCCAGGGCTGCGCCACCACTACGAGCAGTACTTC. It encodes CASSVPGLRHHYEQYF.

V is TRBV6-1 and J is TRBJ2-1, with a possible D match to TRBD1 (6 bases). The germline CDR1 and CDR2 sequences are MNHNS and SASEGT. Trimming removed 1 base from V and 3 bases from J, with 10 bases in between. The CDR3 contains 15 residues. The CDR3 sequence is CASSEGGQFYNEQFF. The CDR3 region has the DNA TGTGCCAGCAGTGAAGGCGGACAGTTCTACAATGAGCAGTTCTTC.

This chain connects TRBV9 to TRBJ2-3; D uncertain. Germline loops: CDR1 SGDLS, CDR2 YYNGEE. V was clipped by 0 bases and J by 0 bases, with 8 bases between them. This CDR3 has 15 amino acids. CDR3 DNA sequence: TGTGCCAGCAGCGTAGCCACCCCTAGCACAGATACGCAGTATTTT. Amino acids: CASSVATPSTDTQYF.

The chain carries TRBV11-3 and TRBJ2-6; D is possibly TRBD2 (6 bases). The germline V and J ends were trimmed by 5 bases and 0 bases, with 14 bases remaining between them. This CDR3 is 17 amino acids long. The germline V gene encodes CDR1 SGHNT and CDR2 YENEEA. The CDR3 here is CASSPRKAGSGANVLTF. CDR3 in DNA: TGTGCCAGCAGCCCGAGGAAAGCGGGCTCTGGGGCCAACGTCCTGACTTTC.

V is TRBV29-1 and J is TRBJ1-1; 7 bases line up with TRBD1. J gave up 5 bases and V 7 bases, and 13 bases lay outside the gene matches. Germline-derived CDR1 and CDR2 are SQVTM and ANQGSEA. The CDR3 covers 14 residues. In DNA, the CDR3 is TGCAGCGGGACGAACTCAGGGGGGAGAACTGAAGCTTTCTTT. Translated: CSGTNSGGRTEAFF.